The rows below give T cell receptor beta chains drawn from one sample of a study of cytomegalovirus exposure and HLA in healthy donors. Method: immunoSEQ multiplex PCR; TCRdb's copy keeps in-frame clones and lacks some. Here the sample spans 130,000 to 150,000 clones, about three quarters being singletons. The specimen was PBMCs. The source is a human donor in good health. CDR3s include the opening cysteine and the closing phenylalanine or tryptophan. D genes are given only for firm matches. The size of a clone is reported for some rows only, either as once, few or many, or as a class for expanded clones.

CASSFYRGGDGYTF	TGTGCCAGCAGTTTCTACAGGGGGGGGGATGGCTACACCTTC	TRBV6-5	TRBD1	NA	TRBJ1-2
CASSFTSGTQYF	TGTGCCAGCAGCTTCACTAGCGGGACGCAGTATTTT	TRBV7-9	TRBD2	NA	TRBJ2-3
CASSTGTSGLTYEQYF	TGTGCCAGCAGCACCGGGACTAGCGGGTTAACCTACGAGCAGTACTTC	TRBV5-4	TRBD2	NA	TRBJ2-7
CASMGGVSTGELFF	TGTGCCAGCATGGGAGGAGTTTCCACCGGGGAGCTGTTTTTT	TRBV9	NA	few	TRBJ2-2
CASSPDRGPNSPLHF	TGTGCCAGCAGCCCCGACAGGGGGCCTAATTCACCCCTCCACTTT	TRBV5-4	TRBD1	NA	TRBJ1-6
CASSLQGTNSPLHF	TGTGCCAGCAGCTTACAGGGGACGAATTCACCCCTCCACTTT	TRBV11-2	NA	NA	TRBJ1-6
CASRNYRGTNQPQHF	TGTGCCAGCAGAAACTACAGGGGCACCAATCAGCCCCAGCATTTT	TRBV28	TRBD1	NA	TRBJ1-5
CASSGTSTYNEQFF	TGTGCCAGCAGCGGGACTTCAACTTACAATGAGCAGTTCTTC	TRBV2	NA	NA	TRBJ2-1
CASSLLLDYFYNEQFF	TGCGCCAGCAGCTTGCTATTGGACTACTTTTACAATGAGCAGTTCTTC	TRBV5-1	NA	NA	TRBJ2-1
CASSKWGFNSPLHF	TGTGCCAGCAGCAAATGGGGCTTTAATTCACCCCTCCACTTT	TRBV21-1	NA	NA	TRBJ1-6
CASSKGQDYEQYF	TGTGCCAGCAGTAAAGGACAGGACTACGAGCAGTACTTC	TRBV5-4	TRBD1	NA	TRBJ2-7
CASSYGLAGYNEQFF	TGTGCCAGCAGTTACGGACTAGCGGGATACAATGAGCAGTTCTTC	TRBV6-5	TRBD2	NA	TRBJ2-1
CASSFSRGGADTQYF	TGTGCCAGCAGTTTTAGTAGGGGTGGCGCAGATACGCAGTATTTT	TRBV27	NA	NA	TRBJ2-3
CASSIKGGGEGGELFF	TGTGCCAGTAGTATAAAGGGCGGGGGAGAAGGCGGGGAGCTGTTTTTT	TRBV19	TRBD2	NA	TRBJ2-2
CASSPRLAGTDTQYF	TGTGCCAGCAGCCCGAGACTAGCCGGCACAGATACGCAGTATTTT	TRBV4-2	TRBD2	NA	TRBJ2-3
CASSEAGGYNEQFF	TGTGCCAGCAGTGAAGCAGGGGGCTACAATGAGCAGTTCTTC	TRBV2	NA	NA	TRBJ2-1
CASSQGPGASNEQYF	TGTGCCAGCAGCCAAGGTCCGGGAGCGAGCAACGAGCAGTACTTC	TRBV4-2	NA	few	TRBJ2-7
CASRDLEREGADTQYF	TGCGCCAGCAGAGATCTGGAGCGGGAGGGGGCAGATACGCAGTATTTT	TRBV5-1	TRBD2	NA	TRBJ2-3
CASLHVGQGTYEQYF	TGTGCCAGCCTCCATGTAGGGCAGGGAACATACGAGCAGTACTTC	TRBV2	NA	NA	TRBJ2-7
CASSLGSTGAGYGYTF	TGCGCCAGCAGCTTGGGTAGTACAGGGGCGGGCTATGGCTACACCTTC	TRBV5-1	TRBD1	NA	TRBJ1-2
CATSRDLSNTEAFF	TGTGCCACCAGCAGAGATTTATCTAACACTGAAGCTTTCTTT	TRBV15	NA	NA	TRBJ1-1
CASSPRGSSSGEQFF	TGTGCCAGCAGCCCCAGAGGGTCCTCTTCGGGGGAGCAGTTCTTC	TRBV9	NA	NA	TRBJ2-1
CASRTGGAGYTF	TGTGCCAGCAGAACAGGGGGCGCGGGCTACACCTTC	TRBV25-1	TRBD1	NA	TRBJ1-2
CASSLDGGANGNTIYF	TGTGCCAGCAGTCTAGACGGAGGGGCAAACGGAAACACCATATATTTT	TRBV7-8	NA	NA	TRBJ1-3
CSVEGQNTGELFF	TGCAGCGTTGAAGGTCAGAACACCGGGGAGCTGTTTTTT	TRBV29-1	NA	NA	TRBJ2-2
CASSAEAGTDTQYF	TGTGCCAGCAGTGCCGAGGCGGGCACAGATACGCAGTATTTT	TRBV2	NA	NA	TRBJ2-3
CASSEPGQGAFQYF	TGTGCCAGCAGTGAACCGGGACAGGGGGCTTTTCAGTATTTT	TRBV6-1	TRBD1	NA	TRBJ2-3